This T cell receptor beta chain was observed in a study of control samples from healthy donors and cancer patients. The CDR3 is 14 amino acids. The germline V gene encodes CDR1 MGHRA and CDR2 YSYEKL. V trimming: 5 bases; J trimming: 0 bases; junction bases outside the gene matches: 3. Clones were read by immunoSEQ multiplex PCR, and TCRdb kept only the in-frame ones, dropping some. The repertoire holds approximately 170,000 clones, approximately 94% seen once, with roughly 1.5% in the top ten. This sequence was found in a man under 40 in good health. This chain connects TRBV4-1 to TRBJ1-1; TRBD1 agrees at 7 bases. What was sequenced was blood. DNA for the CDR3: TGCGCCAGCAGCAACAGGGGCATGAACACTGAAGCTTTCTTT. This gives the protein CASSNRGMNTEAFF.